One and the same sample provided the 30 T cell receptor beta chains below, sequenced in a study of blood T cell repertoires in COVID-19. The protocol was immunoSEQ multiplex PCR, while the TCRdb copy is restricted to in-frame clones and leaves out a portion. The sample yields roughly 200,000 clones, approximately 80% seen once. Sequenced: PBMCs or T cells enriched from blood (not recorded which). The receptors were gathered from a woman in her sixties with acute COVID-19.

The chain carries TRBV27 and TRBJ2-2, with TRBD2 matching over 9 bases. With 7 bases clipped from V and 6 bases from J, the junction kept 12 bases outside the gene matches. Germline V gene lookup returns CDR1 MNHEY and CDR2 SMNVEV (reference sequence). The CDR3 is 16 amino acids. The CDR3 DNA follows: TGTGCCAGCACCGTCCTGGGGCGGGGGGGCTCCGGGGAGCTGTTTTTT. It translates to CASTVLGRGGSGELFF.

V is TRBV19 and J is TRBJ2-5; D is perhaps TRBD2 (5 bases). The V end was cut by 10 bases, the J end by 1 base, with 10 bases between. The CDR3 extends over 12 amino acids. Germline V lookup: CDR1 LNHDA, CDR2 SQIVND (reference sequence). The CDR3 sequence: CATSGSQETQYF. CDR3 bases: TGTGCCACATCGGGAAGCCAAGAGACCCAGTACTTC.

V is TRBV4-3 and J is TRBJ2-2, with 9 positions matching TRBD2. V was clipped by 8 bases and J by 2 bases; unmatched bases: 3. CDR1 and CDR2 (germline): LGHNA, YSLEER. The CDR3 covers 14 residues. CDR3 bases: TGCGCCAGCGGACTAGCGACTAACACCGGGGAGCTGTTTTTT. Encoded protein: CASGLATNTGELFF.

The chain uses TRBV5-4 and TRBJ1-1; maybe TRBD1 (6 bases). Germline CDR1 SGHNT, CDR2 YYREEE (reference sequence). The CDR3 has 13 amino acids. The V end was cut by 8 bases, the J end by 2 bases, with 13 bases between. The CDR3 loop reads CASQQGSNTEAFF. The DNA of the CDR3 is TGTGCCAGTCAACAGGGAAGTAACACTGAAGCTTTCTTT.

This chain uses TRBV28 with TRBJ1-3; D is unresolved. With 3 bases removed from V and 0 bases from J, the gap between germline ends came to 6 bases. This CDR3 spans 14 amino acids. From germline, CDR1 is MDHEN and CDR2 SYDVKM. CDR3 sequence reads: CASSFPNSGNTIYF. In DNA form, the CDR3 reads TGTGCCAGCAGTTTTCCTAACTCTGGAAACACCATATATTTT.

This clone was seen a single time. V usage is TRBV7-9 and J usage is TRBJ1-5; D gene uncertain. The germline CDR1 and CDR2 sequences are SEHNR and FQNEAQ (reference sequence). The CDR3 is made up of 13 amino acids. Trimming removed 1 base at V and 6 bases at J, with 7 bases between. The CDR3 coding sequence is TGTGCCAGCAGCTTAGGGAGGGCTCAGCCCCAGCATTTT. It is translated as CASSLGRAQPQHF.

DNA for the CDR3: TGTGCCAGCAGTATGCGGGGGCTGAGTGGCACAGATACGCAGTATTTT. Protein product: CASSMRGLSGTDTQYF. This chain joins TRBV9 and TRBJ2-3, with a possible D match to TRBD2 (7 bases). Germline CDR1 reads SGDLS; CDR2 reads YYNGEE. Trimming stripped 5 bases from V and 1 base from J, with 17 bases between. The CDR3 length is 16 residues.

The chain couples TRBV3-1 (or the pseudogene TRBV3-2) to TRBJ1-3; TRBD1 aligns across 8 bases. Germline CDR1 and CDR2: LGHDT and YNNKEL (reference sequence). There are 23 residues in the CDR3. The junction had 23 bases not matched to a gene; V was cut back by 1 base and J by 0 bases. The DNA of the CDR3 is TGTGCCAGCAGCCAAGTTTTGCACGGGCAGGAAGCACGGACAGGGAGCTCTGGAAACACCATATATTTT. This sequence encodes CASSQVLHGQEARTGSSGNTIYF.

The chain has TRBV29-1 and TRBJ1-1; D is unclear. V was cut by 2 bases and J by 1 base, with 8 bases left in between. CDR3 length: 13 residues. Germline V gives CDR1 SQVTM, CDR2 ANQGSEA. CDR3 region: CSVEQLENTEAFF. CDR3 DNA sequence: TGCAGCGTTGAACAACTTGAGAACACTGAAGCTTTCTTT. Using reference TRBV29-1 and TRBJ1-1 for the parts outside the CDR3, the full variable domain is SAVISQKPSRDICQRGTSLTIQCQVDSQVTMMFWYRQQPGQSLTLIATANQGSEATYESGFVIDKFPISRPNLTFSTLTVSNMSPEDSSIYLCSVEQLENTEAFFGQGTRLTVV.

The sample holds one count of this clone. The J gene is TRBJ2-1, the V gene TRBV19, with D uncertain. This CDR3 has 13 amino acids. V lost 4 bases and J 8 bases, leaving 12 bases between the germline ends. The germline CDR1 and CDR2 sequences are LNHDA and SQIVND (reference sequence). The CDR3 sequence: CASSTHSVHEQFF. DNA for the CDR3: TGTGCCAGTAGTACCCACTCTGTACATGAGCAGTTCTTC. The variable domain in full, with the rest retrieved from reference TRBV19 and TRBJ2-1, is DGGITQSPKYLFRKEGQNVTLSCEQNLNHDAMYWYRQDPGQGLRLIYYSQIVNDFQKGDIAEGYSVSREKKESFPLTVTSAQKNPTAFYLCASSTHSVHEQFFGPGTRLTVL.

This rearrangement joins TRBV4-3 to TRBJ1-1; 9 nucleotides match TRBD1. The CDR3 is 16 amino acids. The V gene end was trimmed by 0 bases and the J gene end by 2 bases; junction bases not matched to a gene: 4. In germline, CDR1 is LGHNA, CDR2 YSLEER. The CDR3 region is CASSQDPQGANTEAFF. The DNA of the CDR3 is TGCGCCAGCAGCCAAGATCCACAGGGGGCTAACACTGAAGCTTTCTTT.

This clone was detected once. The V gene is TRBV19, the J gene TRBJ1-4; D is ambiguous. V gave up 5 bases and J gave up 3 bases, with 10 bases separating them. The CDR3 contains 14 residues. Looked up from germline, CDR1 is LNHDA and CDR2 is SQIVND (reference sequence). The CDR3 protein is CASSPAYSNEKLFF. In DNA, the CDR3 is TGTGCCAGTAGTCCCGCCTATTCTAATGAAAAACTGTTTTTT.

The rearrangement joins TRBV4-3 to TRBJ1-1; D remains ambiguous. V was shortened by 2 bases and J by 3 bases, with 7 bases between the two germline ends. The CDR3 covers 13 residues. Germline V lookup: CDR1 LGHNA, CDR2 YSLEER. Here the CDR3 DNA reads TGCGCCAGCAGCCAACAGGCAGACACTGAAGCTTTCTTT. Translated, it gives CASSQQADTEAFF.

The V call is TRBV5-1, the J call TRBJ2-2, with 10 bases matching TRBD2. Germline V gene lookup returns CDR1 SGHRS and CDR2 YFSETQ. Unmatched junction bases numbered 11, after V lost 4 bases and J lost 5 bases. The CDR3 is 17 amino acids. The CDR3 here is CASSMGQAGGPTGELFF. As DNA, the CDR3 is TGCGCCAGCAGCATGGGACAAGCGGGGGGGCCGACCGGGGAGCTGTTTTTT.

The chain links TRBV5-8 to TRBJ1-1; D may be TRBD1 (5 bases). Trimming removed 0 bases at V and 1 base at J, with 13 bases between. The CDR3 runs to 16 residues. CDR1 and CDR2 from the germline V gene are SGHTS and YDEGEE. CDR3 in DNA: TGTGCCAGCAGCTTGGCCCCGGGGGTTGAGAACACTGAAGCTTTCTTT. It encodes CASSLAPGVENTEAFF.

The chain joins TRBV2 to TRBJ1-4; 11 nucleotides line up with TRBD1. The CDR3 length is 14 residues. The germline V gene encodes CDR1 SNHLY and CDR2 FYNNEI. V lost 8 bases, J lost 8 bases, and 7 bases stayed unmatched. For the CDR3, the DNA is TGTGCCAGCGGACAGGGGGCCCTTGGGGAAAAACTGTTTTTT. It is translated as CASGQGALGEKLFF.

This clone appeared a few times. The chain couples TRBV5-1 to TRBJ1-5, with D possibly being TRBD1 (6 bases). This CDR3 is 15 amino acids long. CDR1 is SGHRS, CDR2 YFSETQ, per germline. The germline V and J ends were trimmed by 2 bases and 1 base, with 10 bases remaining between them. The CDR3 DNA reads TGCGCCAGCAGCTTCGAGGGGGGGAGCAATCAGCCCCAGCATTTT. Translation: CASSFEGGSNQPQHF.

This chain joins TRBV18 and TRBJ1-3, with no clear D. CDR3 size: 15 residues. CDR1 is KGHSH and CDR2 is LQKENI in the germline V gene. Trimming shortened V by 0 bases and J by 4 bases, and 10 bases separated the two germline ends. The CDR3 DNA follows: TGTGCCAGCTCACCACCGTCCGGGAACGGAAACACCATATATTTT. Translated, it gives CASSPPSGNGNTIYF.

The chain carries TRBV5-1 and TRBJ2-1, with 9 bases identical to TRBD2. Germline loops: CDR1 SGHRS, CDR2 YFSETQ. Losses at the gene ends were 2 bases for V and 7 bases for J; bases not matched to a gene: 7. The CDR3 is 15 amino acids. CDR3: CASSFASGTQNEQFF. DNA for the CDR3: TGCGCCAGCAGCTTCGCTAGCGGGACTCAAAATGAGCAGTTCTTC. Full variable domain (missing parts from reference TRBV5-1 and TRBJ2-1): KAGVTQTPRYLIKTRGQQVTLSCSPISGHRSVSWYQQTPGQGLQFLFEYFSETQRNKGNFPGRFSGRQFSNSRSEMNVSTLELGDSALYLCASSFASGTQNEQFFGPGTRLTVL.

The genes are TRBV7-9 and TRBJ2-1; 10 nucleotides line up with TRBD2. Per germline, CDR1 SEHNR and CDR2 FQNEAQ (reference sequence). Germline trimming cut 4 bases from V and 2 bases from J; bases unmatched to any gene: 11. The CDR3 has 18 residues. The CDR3 coding sequence is TGTGCCAGCAGCTCCACCACTAGCGGGACCCGCGCCTACAATGAGCAGTTCTTC. Its protein is CASSSTTSGTRAYNEQFF.

This clone has just a few counts. V is TRBV6-2 or TRBV6-3 and J is TRBJ1-4; 7 nucleotides line up with TRBD1. With 6 bases clipped from V and 8 bases from J, the junction kept 9 bases outside the gene matches. The CDR3 is made up of 14 amino acids. Germline CDR1 MNHEY, CDR2 SVGEGT. This CDR3 reads CASSTLRGTEKLFF. The CDR3 DNA reads as TGTGCCAGCAGCACCCTCAGGGGGACCGAAAAACTGTTTTTT.

This chain links TRBV5-5 with TRBJ2-1, with D possibly matching TRBD2 (6 bases). The CDR3 has 13 amino acids. Trimming removed 6 bases from V and 10 bases from J, with 17 bases in between. Germline V gene sequence: CDR1 SGHKS, CDR2 YYEKEE (reference sequence). The CDR3 sequence is CASTQGGLREQFF. For the CDR3, the DNA is TGTGCCAGCACCCAGGGAGGCCTAAGAGAGCAGTTCTTC.

This clone was observed a handful of times. The chain uses TRBV2 and TRBJ2-2; 8 bases align to TRBD1. Looked up from germline, CDR1 is SNHLY and CDR2 is FYNNEI. Trimming took 8 bases from V and 8 from J; bases not matched to a gene: 7. CDR3 length: 13 amino acids. The CDR3 DNA is TGTGCCAGCCAGACAGGGGTAAAAGGGGAGCTGTTTTTT. This translates into CASQTGVKGELFF.

This rearrangement joins TRBV9 to TRBJ1-4; D call uncertain. This CDR3 region has 13 residues. Trimming removed 7 bases from V and 5 bases from J, with 12 bases in between. The germline V gene encodes CDR1 SGDLS and CDR2 YYNGEE. The CDR3 DNA reads TGTGCCAGCGTACCACGGGAAAATGAAAAACTGTTTTTT. The encoded protein is CASVPRENEKLFF.

This chain links TRBV14 with TRBJ1-6; 7 bases are a match to TRBD1. V gave up 1 base and J gave up 8 bases; unmatched junction bases: 8. Germline V gene sequence: CDR1 SGHDN, CDR2 FVKESK. This CDR3 has 16 amino acids. CDR3 DNA sequence: TGTGCCAGCAGCCAAGGAGGAAGGGGGCAGGATTCACCCCTCCACTTT. Translated: CASSQGGRGQDSPLHF. The full variable domain, its missing parts supplied by reference TRBV14 and TRBJ1-6, is EAGVTQFPSHSVIEKGQTVTLRCDPISGHDNLYWYRRVMGKEIKFLLHFVKESKQDESGMPNNRFLAERTGGTYSTLKVQPAELEDSGVYFCASSQGGRGQDSPLHFGNGTRLTVT.

The V call is TRBV5-6, the J call TRBJ2-2; 7 nucleotides align to TRBD1. CDR1 and CDR2 (germline): SGHDT, YYEEEE. The length of the CDR3 is 15 residues. The V segment lost 4 bases and the J segment 2 bases; nucleotides outside the gene matches: 5. The CDR3 coding sequence is TGTGCCAGCAGCCCGACAGGGCAAAACACCGGGGAGCTGTTTTTT. Protein sequence: CASSPTGQNTGELFF.

This chain uses TRBV19 with TRBJ2-5; maybe TRBD1 (5 bases). There are 13 residues in the CDR3. Germline loops: CDR1 LNHDA, CDR2 SQIVND (reference sequence). V dropped 3 bases and J dropped 6 bases, with 11 bases sitting between them. The CDR3 sequence is CASSILGVKTQYF. CDR3 DNA sequence: TGTGCCAGTAGTATCTTAGGGGTCAAGACCCAGTACTTC.

V usage is TRBV11-2 and J usage is TRBJ2-3; 10 bases line up with TRBD2. Unmatched junction bases numbered 4, after V lost 3 bases and J lost 4 bases. CDR1 is SGHAT, CDR2 FQNNGV, per germline. The CDR3 is 15 amino acids. The CDR3 bases are TGTGCCAGCAGCTTCCGGCTAGCGGGGGCAGATACGCAGTATTTT. It encodes CASSFRLAGADTQYF.

The rearrangement joins TRBV19 to TRBJ2-5, with TRBD2 matching 11 bases. Germline V gene sequence: CDR1 LNHDA, CDR2 SQIVND (reference sequence). Losses at the gene ends were 6 bases for V and 3 bases for J; bases not matched to a gene: 3. This CDR3 comprises 14 residues. The CDR3 DNA sequence: TGTGCCAGTAGCGAGACTAGCGGGGAAGAGACCCAGTACTTC. Translated, it gives CASSETSGEETQYF. Together with reference TRBV19 and TRBJ2-5, the CDR3 gives the full variable domain: DGGITQSPKYLFRKEGQNVTLSCEQNLNHDAMYWYRQDPGQGLRLIYYSQIVNDFQKGDIAEGYSVSREKKESFPLTVTSAQKNPTAFYLCASSETSGEETQYFGPGTRLLVL.

This clone has more than one count but fewer than ten. V usage is TRBV28 and J usage is TRBJ1-4, with 8 positions matching TRBD1. The germline CDR1 and CDR2 sequences are MDHEN and SYDVKM. Losses at the gene ends were 8 bases for V and 8 bases for J; bases not matched to a gene: 7. The CDR3 contains 13 residues. CDR3 residues: CASGGRGREKLFF. DNA for the CDR3: TGTGCCAGCGGGGGCAGGGGGCGGGAAAAACTGTTTTTT.